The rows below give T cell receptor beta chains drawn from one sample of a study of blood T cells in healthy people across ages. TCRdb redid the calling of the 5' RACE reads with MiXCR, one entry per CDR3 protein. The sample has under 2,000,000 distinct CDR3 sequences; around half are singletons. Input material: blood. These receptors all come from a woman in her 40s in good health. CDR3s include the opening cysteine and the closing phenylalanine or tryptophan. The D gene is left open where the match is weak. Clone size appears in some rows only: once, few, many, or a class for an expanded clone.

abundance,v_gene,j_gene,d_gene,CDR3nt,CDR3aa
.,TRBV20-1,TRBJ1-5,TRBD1,TGCAGTGCTAAACAGGGGGGCGGCAATCAGCCCCAGCATTTT,CSAKQGGGNQPQHF
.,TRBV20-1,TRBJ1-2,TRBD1,TGCAGTGCTCACCAGGGGGGTTATGGCTACACCTTC,CSAHQGGYGYTF
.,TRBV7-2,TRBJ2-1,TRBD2,TGTGCCAGCGGGGCCGGTACTAGCGGGGGGGTGGATGAGCAGTTCTTC,CASGAGTSGGVDEQFF
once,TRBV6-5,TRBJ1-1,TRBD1,TGTGCCAGTTGGACAGGAATTAACACTGAAGCTTTCTTT,CASWTGINTEAFF
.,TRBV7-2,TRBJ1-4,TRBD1,TGTGCCAGCAGCTCAAGCGGGGGACAGGAGTTTTTT,CASSSSGGQEFF
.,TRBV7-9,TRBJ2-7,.,TGTGCCAGCAGCTTAAAAGGGGGTGGTTACGAGCAGTACTTC,CASSLKGGGYEQYF
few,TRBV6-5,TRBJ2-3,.,TGTGCCAGCAGTGCCACGTTCCGAAGGGATACGCAGTATTTT,CASSATFRRDTQYF
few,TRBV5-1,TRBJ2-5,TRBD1,TGCGCCAGCAGCTGGGGACAGGCCGACCAAGAGACCCAGTACTTC,CASSWGQADQETQYF
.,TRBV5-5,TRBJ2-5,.,TGTGCCAGCAGCTCCGCTGTGGGGGCCCAGTACTTC,CASSSAVGAQYF
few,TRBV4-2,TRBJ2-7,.,TGTGCCAGCAGCCAAGATGAGGCGTACGAGCAGTACTTC,CASSQDEAYEQYF
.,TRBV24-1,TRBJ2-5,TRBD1,TGTGCCACCAGTGATTTGGAAGGGACAGAGCGCGGCTTTGGGGGCCAGTACTTC,CATSDLEGTERGFGGQYF
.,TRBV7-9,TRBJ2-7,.,TGTGCCAGCAGCCCAGATGCGGCAGGGGGGATGGTCTCCCACGAGCAGTACTTC,CASSPDAAGGMVSHEQYF